This T cell receptor beta chain was recorded in a study of blood T cell repertoires in COVID-19. Overall study context: The origin of the acute and convalescent COVID-19 samples was the United States, Italy and Spain.

J was trimmed by 5 bases and V by 3 bases; bases with no gene match: 7. Germline V gene data show CDR1 as DFQATT and CDR2 as SNEGSKA (reference sequence). The CDR3 is 14 amino acids. Authors' analysis steps: Quantification of nucleated cells was approximated via reference gene primer amplification. The method was immunoSEQ multiplex PCR; TCRdb's version includes in-frame clones alone and lacks a portion of them. V, J and clone size reflect that table, while D and trimming were determined from the DNA. The sample consists of 110,000 to 150,000 clones, about 80% of them appearing once. The V and J genes are TRBV20-1 and TRBJ1-1, with 9 bases fitting TRBD1. The sequence was obtained from a woman aged 80 or older with acute or convalescent COVID-19. Sequenced: peripheral blood. This chain's CDR3 is CSASTGQGRTEAFF. The CDR3 nucleotides are TGCAGTGCTAGTACAGGACAGGGGCGGACTGAAGCTTTCTTT.